This T cell receptor (beta chain) was retrieved from a study of blood T cell repertoires in COVID-19. Study in general: The cDNA or gDNA used as material had been derived from T cells, B-cell-depleted T cells, or PBMCs.

Authors' methods: How many nucleated cells were present was estimated from reference gene primer amplification. Assay: immunoSEQ multiplex PCR; the TCRdb copy retains only in-frame clones and omits some. V, J and clone size were drawn from that table, and D and trimming were deduced from the DNA. The sample has under 300,000 clones; around 83% are singletons. This CDR3 region has 15 residues. Germline CDR1 and CDR2: SGHRS and YFSETQ. Trimming took 4 bases from V and 6 from J; bases not matched to a gene: 10. Sequencing was carried out using peripheral blood. This clonotype was obtained from a man aged 25-45 years who had recovered from COVID-19. This sequence joins TRBV5-1 and TRBJ2-5, with 9 bases that match TRBD1. The CDR3 here is CASSLRDREAKTQYF. CDR3 nucleotide sequence: TGCGCCAGCAGCCTCCGGGACAGGGAGGCCAAGACCCAGTACTTC.